These T cell receptor beta chains were read from a single sample in a study of blood T cell repertoires in COVID-19. Profiled with immunoSEQ multiplex PCR; TCRdb holds only in-frame clones, not every one. This sample has some 700,000 clones, with 75% to 90% found just once. The sequenced sample was peripheral blood. These receptors were taken from a woman in her late teens or twenties with acute or convalescent COVID-19. The CDR3 runs from the conserved cysteine through the conserved F or W. Each record gives: V gene, J gene, D gene, CDR3 length, CDR3 protein. The D gene is left open where the match is weak.

TRBV4-2	TRBJ1-5	-	18	CASSQAAGPEIFNQPQHF
TRBV6-5	TRBJ1-1	-	14	CASRRGQMNTEAFF
TRBV30	TRBJ1-2	-	14	CAWSVTGTWDGYTF
TRBV5-1	TRBJ2-7	TRBD2	15	CASSFSGGGPYEQYF
TRBV5-5	TRBJ2-7	TRBD2	14	CASSPGGTPYEQYF
TRBV19	TRBJ1-1	-	11	CASSILAEAFF
TRBV19	TRBJ2-4	TRBD2	15	CAPGGGYLAKNIQYF
TRBV23-1	TRBJ2-3	TRBD1	14	CASPRTGDTDTQYF
TRBV25-1	TRBJ2-3	-	14	CASSDPLDTDTQYF
TRBV5-1	TRBJ2-1	-	17	CASRPAGRQSGLNEQFF
TRBV4-2	TRBJ2-7	TRBD1	15	CASSLGPGQGHEQYF
TRBV7-2	TRBJ1-2	TRBD1	16	CASSLTLQGTNYGYTF
TRBV29-1	TRBJ1-4	TRBD1	14	CSVHDRATNEKLFF
TRBV19	TRBJ1-5	-	14	CASSKQGGNQPQHF
TRBV12-5	TRBJ2-7	-	15	CASGLTGRGSYEQYF
TRBV14	TRBJ1-1	-	14	CASSAGRINTEAFF
TRBV9	TRBJ1-4	TRBD1	15	CASSDRDRVDEKLFF
TRBV6-5	TRBJ1-1	TRBD1	11	CASYRGSEAFF
TRBV24-1	TRBJ2-3	TRBD1	16	CATSEPGTDSTDTQYF
TRBV4-3	TRBJ1-2	TRBD1	17	CASSQGTGGRGAYGYTF
TRBV6-5	TRBJ2-5	TRBD1	15	CASRYRGQIRETQYF
TRBV7-9	TRBJ1-2	-	18	CASSPRSPEFSINYGYTF
TRBV19	TRBJ1-1	-	15	CASSGRRGFDTEAFF
TRBV4-1	TRBJ2-1	TRBD2	18	CASSHLPLLAGGRTEQFF
TRBV5-1	TRBJ1-5	TRBD1	14	CASSLGGGAEPQHF
TRBV20-1	TRBJ2-3	TRBD2	10	CSAPGLAPYF
TRBV2	TRBJ2-7	TRBD2	11	CASSPGWGGYF
TRBV7-2	TRBJ2-5	-	11	CASSPGETQYF